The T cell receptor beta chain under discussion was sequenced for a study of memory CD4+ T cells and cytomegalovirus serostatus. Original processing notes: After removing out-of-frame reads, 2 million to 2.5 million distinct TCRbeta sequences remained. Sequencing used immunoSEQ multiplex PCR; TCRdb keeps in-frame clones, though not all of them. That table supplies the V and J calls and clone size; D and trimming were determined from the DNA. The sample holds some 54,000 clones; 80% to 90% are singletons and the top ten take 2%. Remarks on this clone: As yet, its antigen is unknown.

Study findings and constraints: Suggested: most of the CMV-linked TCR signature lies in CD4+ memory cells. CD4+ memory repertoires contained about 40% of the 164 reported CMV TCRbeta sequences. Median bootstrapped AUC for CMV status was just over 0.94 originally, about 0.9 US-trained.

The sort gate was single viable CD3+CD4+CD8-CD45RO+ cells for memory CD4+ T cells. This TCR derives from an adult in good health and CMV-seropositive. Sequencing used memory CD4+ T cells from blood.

In DNA form, the CDR3 reads TGTGCCAGCAGTCTCCGTTTCCAGGGGGCTTACGAGCAGTACTTC. Translating it yields CASSLRFQGAYEQYF. This sequence joins TRBV7-2 and TRBJ2-7; 8 bases are a match to TRBD1. The germline V gene has CDR1 SGHTA and CDR2 FQGNSA. This CDR3 has 15 amino acids. V trimming: 6 bases; J trimming: 4 bases; junction bases outside the gene matches: 11. Combining the CDR3 with reference TRBV7-2 and TRBJ2-7 gives the whole variable domain GAGVSQSPSNKVTEKGKDVELRCDPISGHTALYWYRQSLGQGLEFLIYFQGNSAPDKSGLPSDRFSAERTGGSVSTLTIQRTQQEDSAVYLCASSLRFQGAYEQYFGPGTRLTVT.